A single sample is the source of the 22 T cell receptor beta chains below, sequenced in a study of regulatory T cells in long-lasting Graves disease. Construction of the TCR beta libraries employed iRepertoire HTBI primers in conjunction with Arm-PCR of CDR3 regions. TCRdb processed the multiplex PCR reads anew with MiXCR; each CDR3 protein has one entry. The sample carries 400,000 to 450,000 distinct CDR3 sequences, about 16% recorded once. Time point denoted: newly diagnosed GD, antithyroid drugs for less than 3 months. The authors made the TCR library using RNA they extracted from PBMCs. This sample also belongs to another study, concerning T cells in Graves' hyperthyroidism and ophthalmopathy.

The starting material was peripheral blood mononuclear cells (PBMCs), obtained at new diagnosis, from a patient treated with antithyroid drugs. The receptor set was obtained from a woman between 25 and 40 years old with Graves disease.

Regarding this clonotype: A much larger clonotype is one base distant, so this may be a read error. The V and J genes are TRBV3-1 and TRBJ2-2; 11 nucleotides line up with TRBD2. The CDR3 is made up of 16 amino acids. J lost 4 bases, V lost 1 base, and 2 bases had no gene match. Germline V lookup: CDR1 LGHDT, CDR2 YNNKEL (reference sequence). This CDR3 reads CASSQVSGRATGELFF. CDR3 sequence (DNA): TGTGCCAGCAGCCAAGTTAGCGGGAGGGCCACCGGGGAGCTGTTTTTT.

This clonotype was detected many times. The rearrangement uses TRBV13 and TRBJ2-5, with D possibly being TRBD1 or TRBD2 (5 bases each). Trimming left V 3 bases short and J 2 bases short, with 7 bases between. Germline V gene lookup returns CDR1 PRHDT and CDR2 FYEKMQ (reference sequence). The CDR3 runs 13 residues. CDR3 coding DNA: TGTGCCAGCAGCTTGGGGGATCAAGAGACCCAGTACTTC. Protein: CASSLGDQETQYF.

This clonotype was counted many times. This chain uses TRBV27 with TRBJ1-1, with D possibly TRBD1 on 5 matching bases. Between the trimmed V and J ends, which lost 5 bases and 1 base, there was a span of 14 bases. CDR3 length equals 15 residues. Germline V gene data show CDR1 as MNHEY and CDR2 as SMNVEV (reference sequence). The CDR3 nucleotides are TGTGCCAGCAGTCCCCTAGGGGAAAAGAACACTGAAGCTTTCTTT. Its protein is CASSPLGEKNTEAFF.

Concerning this clonotype: Its ends do not fully match the called genes, so a read error is possible. V and J are TRBV7-7 and TRBJ2-3; D gene ambiguous. Looked up from germline, CDR1 is SSHAT and CDR2 is FNYEAQ (reference sequence). CDR3 length: 14 residues. CDR3 nucleotide sequence: TGTGCTAGCAGCCCCGATGTAGGCGCAGATACGCAGTATTTT. Protein product: CASSPDVGADTQYF.

The sample holds many counts of this clonotype. This sequence joins TRBV18 and TRBJ2-5; D is ambiguous. There are 10 residues in the CDR3. The ends were cut back, 9 bases at V and 7 bases at J, with 9 bases in the middle. The germline gives CDR1 KGHSH, CDR2 LQKENI. Here the CDR3 reads CASSPGTQYF. The CDR3 nucleotides are TGTGCCAGTTCTCCGGGGACCCAGTACTTC.

This chain links TRBV28 with TRBJ2-7, with D possibly TRBD2 on 6 matching bases. The ends were cut back, 3 bases at V and 4 bases at J, with 19 bases in the middle. The CDR3 covers 16 residues. Germline V gives CDR1 MDHEN, CDR2 SYDVKM. CDR3 DNA sequence: TGTGCCAGCAGTTTTACTGCCCGGGTAGCGGCGTACGAGCAGTACTTC. Translated: CASSFTARVAAYEQYF.

Only a few counts were recorded for this clonotype. The junction differs from germline at one of its ends, possibly a read error. The rearrangement links TRBV12-3 or TRBV12-4 to TRBJ2-3; the D gene is possibly TRBD1 (6 bases). This CDR3 is built from 14 residues. The CDR3 nucleotides are TGTGCCAGCAGTTTAGGGAGTTTGACAGGTACGCAGTATTTT. Amino acids: CASSLGSLTGTQYF.

This clonotype was observed at least ten times. This chain uses TRBV13 with TRBJ2-7; tentative D call: TRBD1 (9 bases). Germline V gene sequence: CDR1 PRHDT, CDR2 FYEKMQ (reference sequence). There are 19 residues in the CDR3. Trimming shortened V by 6 bases and J by 6 bases, and 33 bases separated the two germline ends. CDR3 coding DNA: TGTGCCAGCAGTCTTACCCTGTCCCGGGACAGGGCGCGGGGGGCCGAGCAGTACTTC. This sequence encodes CASSLTLSRDRARGAEQYF.

This clonotype was seen a few times. The CDR3 spells CASSIAGRRKGSYTF. The DNA of the CDR3 is TGTGCCAGTAGTATAGCGGGACGGCGAAAAGGATCCTACACCTTC. V gene TRBV19 combines with J gene TRBJ1-2, with a tentative D call TRBD1 (5 bases). Trimming left V 1 base short and J 10 bases short, with 19 bases between. CDR1 is LNHDA and CDR2 is SQIVND in the germline V gene (reference sequence). The CDR3 sequence is 15 residues long.

The sample holds many counts of this clonotype. The J gene is TRBJ1-1, the V gene TRBV12-3 or TRBV12-4; a weak D match, TRBD1 (6 bases). CDR3 length equals 14 residues. Trimming cost V 6 bases and J 1 base, with 12 bases left between them. CDR3 DNA sequence: TGTGCCAGCAGGAAGGACAGAGCGAACACTGAAGCTTTCTTT. Translated, it gives CASRKDRANTEAFF.

V gene TRBV27 combines with J gene TRBJ1-2; D perhaps matches TRBD1 (6 bases). In germline, CDR1 is MNHEY, CDR2 SMNVEV (reference sequence). The CDR3 totals 13 residues. V dropped 9 bases and J dropped 3 bases, with 14 bases sitting between them. CDR3 coding DNA: TGTGCCAGTGGGCTAGGGACACACTATGGCTACACCTTC. Translating it yields CASGLGTHYGYTF.

Of note for this clonotype: A much more abundant neighbour one base away suggests this may be a read error. The CDR3 coding sequence is TGTGCCATCCAAGAGACCCAGTACTTC. It is translated as CAIQETQYF. The J gene is TRBJ2-5, the V gene TRBV6-1; D call uncertain. Germline loops: CDR1 MNHNS, CDR2 SASEGT. V lost 10 bases, J lost 1 base, and 1 base lay in between. The CDR3 is 9 amino acids.

Many counts were recorded for this clonotype. The chain recombines TRBV4-1 with TRBJ2-1, with D possibly TRBD1 on 5 matching bases. Between the trimmed V and J ends, which lost 5 bases and 8 bases, there was a span of 13 bases. Germline CDR1 and CDR2: MGHRA and YSYEKL. The CDR3 sequence is 13 residues long. The CDR3 region has the DNA TGCGCCAGCAGCTCAAACTGGGGCGATGAGCAGTTCTTC. Amino acids: CASSSNWGDEQFF.

The rearrangement uses TRBV6-5 and TRBJ2-1; maybe TRBD2 (6 bases). The CDR3 contains 17 residues. With 2 bases removed from V and 6 bases from J, the gap between germline ends came to 20 bases. The germline V gene has CDR1 MNHEY and CDR2 SVGAGI. The CDR3 here is CASSYGGFRRGGNEQFF. The CDR3 bases are TGTGCCAGCAGTTACGGGGGGTTCAGGCGGGGAGGCAATGAGCAGTTCTTC.

On this clonotype: A read error is possible here, since a much larger clone lies one base away. The rearrangement joins TRBV11-2 to TRBJ1-1, with unresolved D. Germline CDR1 SGHAT, CDR2 FQNNGV. Trimming shortened V by 5 bases and J by 3 bases, and 13 bases separated the two germline ends. The CDR3 consists of 14 residues. CDR3 bases: TGTGCCAGCAGCCCCTGGCTCGCGGACACTGAAGCTTTCTTT. Translated, it gives CASSPWLADTEAFF.

This clonotype was observed a handful of times. This sequence joins TRBV6-2 or TRBV6-3 and TRBJ2-5; 12 bases match TRBD2. Germline trimming cut 2 bases from V and 4 bases from J; bases unmatched to any gene: 14. The CDR3 extends over 19 amino acids. The germline gives CDR1 MNHEY, CDR2 SVGEGT. The CDR3 bases are TGTGCCAGCAGTTACGGGGCCTCTAGCGGGAGGGTTACGGTAGAGACCCAGTACTTC. It yields the protein CASSYGASSGRVTVETQYF.

The rearrangement links TRBV5-1 to TRBJ1-1, with 9 bases fitting TRBD1. CDR3 length: 15 residues. Germline CDR1 and CDR2: SGHRS and YFSETQ. The V segment lost 3 bases and the J segment 0 bases; nucleotides outside the gene matches: 3. CDR3 DNA sequence: TGCGCCAGCAGCTCCGGACAGGGGATGAACACTGAAGCTTTCTTT. Protein product: CASSSGQGMNTEAFF.

This clonotype was observed at least ten times. This sequence joins TRBV18 and TRBJ2-7; 11 bases match TRBD2. The ends lost 3 bases at V and 2 bases at J; junction bases unmatched: 6. The CDR3 is 16 amino acids. Germline values: CDR1 KGHSH, CDR2 LQKENI. For the CDR3, the DNA is TGTGCCAGCTCACCCCTTATAGCGGGAGGGCCCTACGAGCAGTACTTC. Protein product: CASSPLIAGGPYEQYF.

The rearrangement uses TRBV24-1 and TRBJ1-5; unclear D gene. The CDR3 totals 15 residues. V shed 4 bases and J shed 0 bases, with 9 bases lying between them. In germline, CDR1 is KGHDR, CDR2 SFDVKD. CDR3 coding DNA: TGTGCCACCAGTGACCCCAGACGTAGCAATCAGCCCCAGCATTTT. It codes for CATSDPRRSNQPQHF.

The J gene is TRBJ2-3, the V gene TRBV27; 11 bases match TRBD2. The assigned J gene may be wrong: the sequence end matches TRBJ2-7 better. Germline V gene sequence: CDR1 MNHEY, CDR2 SMNVEV (reference sequence). The CDR3 extends over 16 amino acids. The CDR3 reads CASSGSRLAGTYEQYF. As DNA, the CDR3 is TGTGCCAGCAGCGGATCCCGACTAGCGGGAACCTACGAGCAGTACTTC.

In the case of this clonotype: A much larger clone sits a single nucleotide away, making a read error possible. The chain uses TRBV7-2 and TRBJ2-7; perhaps TRBD2 as D (6 bases). Deletions cut 5 bases from V and 7 bases from J, with 12 bases between. CDR3 size: 12 residues. The germline V gene has CDR1 SGHTA and CDR2 FQGNSA. The DNA for the CDR3 is TGTGCCAGCAGCCGGGAGTACAATGAGCAGTACTTC. It yields the protein CASSREYNEQYF.

This clonotype was observed many times. This chain links TRBV18 with TRBJ1-1; D ambiguous. Trimming removed 5 bases at V and 2 bases at J, with 6 bases between. CDR1 is KGHSH and CDR2 is LQKENI in the germline V gene. The CDR3 runs to 12 residues. The CDR3 spells CASSASNTEAFF. CDR3 nucleotides: TGTGCCAGCTCAGCCTCTAACACTGAAGCTTTCTTT. The full variable domain, with the rest looked up from reference TRBV18 and TRBJ1-1, is NAGVMQNPRHLVRRRGQEARLRCSPMKGHSHVYWYRQLPEEGLKFMVYLQKENIIDESGMPKERFSAEFPKEGPSILRIQQVVRGDSAAYFCASSASNTEAFFGQGTRLTVV.